This is a list of T cell receptor beta chains from one sample in a study of blood T cell repertoires in COVID-19. Only in-frame clones appear in the TCRdb table, and some are missing; sequencing was by immunoSEQ multiplex PCR. The data contain roughly 180,000 clones, around 86% of them singletons. Sequenced sample: peripheral blood. The receptors were gathered from a man aged 55-75 years with acute or convalescent COVID-19. Each CDR3 is given with its conserved first and last residue. Each record gives: V gene, clone size, J gene, D gene, CDR3 length, CDR3 protein, CDR3 DNA. D genes are given only for firm matches. Where a row states a size, it is once, few, many or the class of an expanded clone; other rows omit it.

v_gene: TRBV28; abundance: once; j_gene: TRBJ1-3; d_gene: -; len: 15; CDR3aa: CASRVSGAGGNTIYF; CDR3nt: TGTGCCAGCAGGGTTTCAGGGGCGGGTGGAAACACCATATATTTT
v_gene: TRBV19; abundance: -; j_gene: TRBJ2-7; d_gene: TRBD2; len: 14; CDR3aa: CASSALAGVYEQYF; CDR3nt: TGTGCCAGTAGTGCACTAGCGGGAGTCTACGAGCAGTACTTC
v_gene: TRBV5-1; abundance: -; j_gene: TRBJ2-3; d_gene: -; len: 14; CDR3aa: CASSSQGNTDTQYF; CDR3nt: TGCGCCAGCAGCTCACAGGGTAACACAGATACGCAGTATTTT
v_gene: TRBV9; abundance: -; j_gene: TRBJ2-7; d_gene: -; len: 13; CDR3aa: CASSVIPLSEQYF; CDR3nt: TGTGCCAGCAGCGTAATCCCCTTGTCTGAGCAGTACTTC
v_gene: TRBV5-6; abundance: -; j_gene: TRBJ1-1; d_gene: -; len: 14; CDR3aa: CASSPGDSENQAFF; CDR3nt: TGTGCCAGCAGCCCGGGAGACAGTGAAAATCAAGCTTTCTTT
v_gene: TRBV28; abundance: -; j_gene: TRBJ2-7; d_gene: -; len: 15; CDR3aa: CASSLARDISYEQYF; CDR3nt: TGTGCCAGCAGCCTTGCTCGGGACATCTCCTACGAGCAGTACTTC
v_gene: TRBV9; abundance: -; j_gene: TRBJ1-2; d_gene: TRBD1; len: 17; CDR3aa: CASSVGGNTGAGYGYTF; CDR3nt: TGTGCCAGCAGCGTAGGGGGGAACACAGGGGCCGGGTATGGCTACACCTTC
v_gene: TRBV19; abundance: -; j_gene: TRBJ2-7; d_gene: -; len: 15; CDR3aa: CASKATGPLPYEQYF; CDR3nt: TGTGCCAGTAAAGCAACAGGACCTTTGCCCTACGAGCAGTACTTC
v_gene: TRBV5-1; abundance: once; j_gene: TRBJ2-3; d_gene: TRBD2; len: 17; CDR3aa: CASSLGLLAGMTDTQYF; CDR3nt: TGCGCCAGCAGCTTGGGACTACTAGCGGGAATGACAGATACGCAGTATTTT
v_gene: TRBV28; abundance: -; j_gene: TRBJ1-2; d_gene: -; len: 11; CDR3aa: CASVTAYGYTF; CDR3nt: TGTGCCAGCGTGACAGCTTATGGCTACACCTTC
v_gene: TRBV27; abundance: few; j_gene: TRBJ1-1; d_gene: -; len: 13; CDR3aa: CASSLVWEGEAFF; CDR3nt: TGTGCCAGCAGTTTAGTTTGGGAGGGTGAAGCTTTCTTT
v_gene: TRBV5-1; abundance: -; j_gene: TRBJ1-1; d_gene: TRBD1; len: 14; CDR3aa: CASRSRDRATEAFF; CDR3nt: TGCGCCAGCAGAAGTCGGGACAGGGCAACTGAAGCTTTCTTT
v_gene: TRBV28; abundance: -; j_gene: TRBJ2-3; d_gene: -; len: 13; CDR3aa: CASSLASADTQYF; CDR3nt: TGTGCCAGCAGTTTGGCTAGCGCAGATACGCAGTATTTT
v_gene: TRBV7-6; abundance: -; j_gene: TRBJ1-2; d_gene: -; len: 15; CDR3aa: CASSRTPDCYYGYTF; CDR3nt: TGTGCCAGCAGCCGGACGCCGGACTGTTACTATGGCTACACCTTC
v_gene: TRBV28; abundance: -; j_gene: TRBJ2-5; d_gene: -; len: 11; CDR3aa: CAASSSETQYF; CDR3nt: TGTGCCGCCTCCAGTAGCGAGACCCAGTACTTC
v_gene: TRBV5-1; abundance: -; j_gene: TRBJ2-3; d_gene: -; len: 13; CDR3aa: CASGSTSTDTQYF; CDR3nt: TGCGCCAGCGGTTCGACTAGCACAGATACGCAGTATTTT
v_gene: TRBV5-1; abundance: -; j_gene: TRBJ2-5; d_gene: -; len: 14; CDR3aa: CASSPGGQGETQYF; CDR3nt: TGCGCCAGCAGCCCCGGAGGGCAGGGAGAGACCCAGTACTTC
v_gene: TRBV3-1/TRBV3-2; abundance: -; j_gene: TRBJ2-1; d_gene: TRBD2; len: 18; CDR3aa: CASSQAGPGTRGRDEQFF; CDR3nt: TGTGCCAGCAGCCAAGCGGGCCCCGGGACTAGGGGTCGGGATGAGCAGTTCTTC
v_gene: TRBV5-1; abundance: -; j_gene: TRBJ1-6; d_gene: TRBD1; len: 15; CDR3aa: CASSNLDRGNSPLHF; CDR3nt: TGCGCCAGCAGCAACCTCGACAGGGGTAATTCACCCCTCCACTTT
v_gene: TRBV14; abundance: -; j_gene: TRBJ1-6; d_gene: -; len: 15; CDR3aa: CASSQDPGFNSPLHF; CDR3nt: TGTGCCAGCAGCCAAGATCCCGGGTTTAATTCACCCCTCCACTTT
v_gene: TRBV5-1; abundance: -; j_gene: TRBJ1-2; d_gene: -; len: 14; CDR3aa: CASGGESRNYGYTF; CDR3nt: TGCGCCAGCGGCGGGGAATCTCGTAACTATGGCTACACCTTC
v_gene: TRBV2; abundance: -; j_gene: TRBJ2-3; d_gene: -; len: 11; CDR3aa: CASRSADTQYF; CDR3nt: TGTGCCAGTCGGTCGGCAGATACGCAGTATTTT
v_gene: TRBV28; abundance: -; j_gene: TRBJ1-1; d_gene: -; len: 15; CDR3aa: CASSSPAEGNTEAFF; CDR3nt: TGTGCCAGCAGCTCCCCCGCGGAAGGAAACACTGAAGCTTTCTTT
v_gene: TRBV3-1/TRBV3-2; abundance: -; j_gene: TRBJ2-1; d_gene: TRBD2; len: 15; CDR3aa: CASRRRDYSYNEQFF; CDR3nt: TGTGCCAGCAGGCGCCGGGACTACTCCTACAATGAGCAGTTCTTC
v_gene: TRBV15; abundance: -; j_gene: TRBJ2-5; d_gene: -; len: 15; CDR3aa: CATSREARLEETQYF; CDR3nt: TGTGCCACCAGCAGAGAGGCCCGCCTGGAAGAGACCCAGTACTTC
v_gene: TRBV4-2; abundance: -; j_gene: TRBJ2-3; d_gene: TRBD1; len: 15; CDR3aa: CASSHRDSYTDTQYF; CDR3nt: TGTGCCAGCAGCCACCGGGACAGCTATACAGATACGCAGTATTTT
v_gene: TRBV3-1/TRBV3-2; abundance: -; j_gene: TRBJ2-5; d_gene: TRBD2; len: 21; CDR3aa: CASSPRVWLAGALRGQKTQYF; CDR3nt: TGTGCCAGCAGCCCCCGGGTGTGGCTAGCGGGAGCGCTCAGGGGCCAGAAGACCCAGTACTTC
v_gene: TRBV7-3; abundance: -; j_gene: TRBJ1-1; d_gene: TRBD1; len: 14; CDR3aa: CASSPTGLNTEAFF; CDR3nt: TGTGCCAGCAGCCCGACAGGGTTGAACACTGAAGCTTTCTTT